This T cell receptor (beta chain) was recorded in a study of tumor-infiltrating lymphocytes in primary liver carcinoma. Study as a whole: The yield of productive TCRbeta reads per sample was roughly 3.65 to 7.13 million and was similar across tissue types. Regarding the study as a whole: The proportion of top clones found throughout all five tumor regions was only about 7-24%.

CDR1 and CDR2 from the germline V gene are SGHNT and YENEEA. This CDR3 comprises 15 residues. Details on this clonotype: Its specificity is unknown.

The input was 450 to 500 ng total RNA; TCR beta cDNA was made from it with a constant-region primer. For TCR beta, libraries were produced by three nested multiplex PCR rounds using slightly modified ARM-PCR. With TRBV1-TRBV30 forward primers and a C-beta reverse primer, the first two PCR rounds were run for nine to eleven cycles each. TCRdb reprocessed the multiplex PCR reads via MiXCR and lists one record per CDR3 protein. There are tens of thousands of distinct CDR3 sequences in the sample; roughly three quarters occur only once, and less than 35% lies in the top ten. DNA and RNA were both co-extracted from about 20-30 mg of bulk tissue that had not been sorted. Surgical resection treated primary liver carcinoma in the patients.

This rearrangement joins TRBV11-3 to TRBJ1-6; D remains unclear. The sequenced material came from liver tumor tissue from sampling region 5. Subset indicated: tumor region T5, tumor centre. The source is a woman in her twenties or thirties with primary liver carcinoma and hepatitis B virus infection. The CDR3 nucleotides are TGTATCAGCAGCTTTAAGTGGAGTTATAATTCACCCCTCCACTTT. Residues: CISSFKWSYNSPLHF.